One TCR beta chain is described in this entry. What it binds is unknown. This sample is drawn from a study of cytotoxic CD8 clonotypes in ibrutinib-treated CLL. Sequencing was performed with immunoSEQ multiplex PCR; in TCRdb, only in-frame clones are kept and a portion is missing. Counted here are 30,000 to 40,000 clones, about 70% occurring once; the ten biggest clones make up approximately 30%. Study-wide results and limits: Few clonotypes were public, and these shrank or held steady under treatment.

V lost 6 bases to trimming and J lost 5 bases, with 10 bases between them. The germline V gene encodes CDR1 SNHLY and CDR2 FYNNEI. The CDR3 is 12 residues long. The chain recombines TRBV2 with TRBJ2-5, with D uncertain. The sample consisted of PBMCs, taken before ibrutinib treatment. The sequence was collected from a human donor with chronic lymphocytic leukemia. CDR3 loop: CASSVGGETQYF. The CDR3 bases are TGTGCCAGCAGCGTCGGCGGCGAGACCCAGTACTTC.